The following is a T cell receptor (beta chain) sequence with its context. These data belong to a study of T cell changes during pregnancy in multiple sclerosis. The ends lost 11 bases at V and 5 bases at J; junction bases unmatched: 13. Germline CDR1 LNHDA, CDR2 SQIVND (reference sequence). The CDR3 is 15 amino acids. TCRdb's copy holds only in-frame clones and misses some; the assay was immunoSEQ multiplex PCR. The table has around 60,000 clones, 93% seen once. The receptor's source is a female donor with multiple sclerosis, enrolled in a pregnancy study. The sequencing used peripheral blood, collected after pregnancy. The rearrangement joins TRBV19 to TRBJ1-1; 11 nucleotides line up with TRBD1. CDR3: CASSGDRGRVTEAFF. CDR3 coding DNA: TGTGCCTCCTCAGGGGACAGGGGGAGGGTGACTGAAGCTTTCTTT.